The following is a TCR beta chain sequence with its context. This specimen belongs to a study of OX40 agonist ivuxolimab in advanced cancers. Study information: Patients received the agonistic anti-OX40 (CD134) antibody ivuxolimab.

Clones were read by immunoSEQ multiplex PCR, and TCRdb kept only the in-frame ones, dropping some. The sample includes tens of thousands of clones, around 93% of them seen just once. The CDR3 has 14 amino acids. V was trimmed by 1 base and J by 4 bases, leaving 11 bases between them. Germline V lookup: CDR1 SGHDT, CDR2 YYEEEE. Here the sequenced sample was CD4+ or CD8+ T cells sorted from blood, taken in a trial of the OX40 agonist ivuxolimab. The receptor was isolated from an adult with an advanced solid tumor such as melanoma, head and neck, liver or kidney cancer. The chain combines TRBV5-6 with TRBJ1-1; a possible D gene is TRBD1 (6 bases). The CDR3 spells CASSLWGGGTEAFF. The CDR3 DNA is TGTGCCAGCAGCTTGTGGGGAGGGGGCACTGAAGCTTTCTTT.